Sequencing of this TCR beta chain was carried out in a study of beta chain features in type 1 diabetes. A few counts support this clone. Its target is unknown. The V and J ends lost 6 bases and 2 bases respectively, with 12 bases between them. There are 13 residues in the CDR3. CDR1 SGHKS and CDR2 YYEKEE come from the germline V gene (reference sequence). Study findings and constraints: There were fewer insertions and more deletions at the VDJ junctions of type 1 diabetes patients. TCRB CDR3s from Type 1 diabetes patients were moderately but significantly shorter in all four CD4+ subsets. The study left unresolved whether HLA type influences TCRB rearrangement.

Expressed TCRB transcripts got sequenced, as all isolated RNA was reverse transcribed. Using immunoSEQ multiplex PCR, the repertoire was profiled, and TCRdb retains in-frame clones only, with some absent. Altogether around 250,000 clones are present, about 20% being singletons, with the ten largest covering less than 0.03%. This chain links TRBV5-5 with TRBJ2-7; tentatively, D is TRBD1 (5 bases). This TCR came from a woman in her thirties or forties with type 1 diabetes. The material sequenced was naive CD4+ T cells from blood. The CDR3 loop is CASNQGGTYEQYF. DNA for the CDR3: TGTGCCAGCAACCAGGGTGGTACCTACGAGCAGTACTTC.